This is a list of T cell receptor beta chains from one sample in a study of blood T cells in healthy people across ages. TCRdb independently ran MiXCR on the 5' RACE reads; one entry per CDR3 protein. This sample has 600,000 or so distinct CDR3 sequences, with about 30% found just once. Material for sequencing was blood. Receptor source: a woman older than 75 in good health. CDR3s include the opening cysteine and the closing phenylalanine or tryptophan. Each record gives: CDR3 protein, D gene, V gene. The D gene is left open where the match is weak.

CDR3aa: CAISESKSGRNQPQHF
d_gene: NA
v_gene: TRBV10-3

CDR3aa: CASSPAGQGGRDTQYF
d_gene: TRBD1
v_gene: TRBV7-9

CDR3aa: CASRGGGADLTDTQYF
d_gene: NA
v_gene: TRBV11-2

CDR3aa: CAISELTGAEQYF
d_gene: TRBD1
v_gene: TRBV10-3

CDR3aa: CSVAGVVVDEQVF
d_gene: NA
v_gene: TRBV29-1

CDR3aa: CASSQRDRQNEKLFF
d_gene: TRBD1
v_gene: TRBV3-1

CDR3aa: CASSSTRRRQSESRGQPQHF
d_gene: NA
v_gene: TRBV28

CDR3aa: CASSYGSGDGYTF
d_gene: NA
v_gene: TRBV6-6

CDR3aa: CASSEEGHYGYTF
d_gene: NA
v_gene: TRBV5-1

CDR3aa: CASSPSQGDTQYF
d_gene: NA
v_gene: TRBV18

CDR3aa: CATVAASGGIGADTQYF
d_gene: TRBD1
v_gene: TRBV6-1